One T cell receptor (beta chain) is described in this entry. The antigen it binds to is not known. No much larger clonotype is one base removed from it; base qualities were not supplied. Preparation of the library involved the immunoSEQ multiplex PCR assay. A mixture of 60 forward primers for TCR Vbeta segments and 13 reverse primers for TCR Jbeta segments was used in the multiplex PCR. The CDR3 region of rearranged TCR beta genes was amplified from genomic DNA with a multiplex PCR assay. Amplified TCR beta libraries were sequenced as 87-base-pair reads on the Illumina HiSeq System. As for how the authors treated the data: In a later analysis, tens of millions of unique TCR beta chains were counted across the roughly 610 repertoires, and around 10 million of these chains were shared by at least two donors. A nearest-neighbor algorithm error-corrected the raw reads and collapsed the reads into unique sequences, merging closely related sequences to remove PCR and sequencing errors. Alignment of CDR3 sequences to IMGT reference sequences was used to assign V, D and J gene segments. Each retained sequence needed at least a six-nucleotide match to both a V gene segment and a J gene segment. Rearrangements were classified as productive when the CDR3 lacked stop codons and remained in frame with V and J, and all other rearrangements were classified as non-productive. Following IMGT convention, CDR3 was defined as the stretch from the second conserved V-encoded cysteine to the conserved J-encoded phenylalanine. The earlier analysis of roughly 590 of the donors excluded any sequence lacking an unambiguous match to a single V gene segment. In an earlier analysis of several hundred of the donors, V segments were called functional above 56.7% productive rearrangements and were called segregating when the between-donor standard deviation exceeded 5%. A statistical classification framework was built to diagnose cytomegalovirus status from the catalog of TCR beta chain sequences. In a later analysis, TCR nucleotide sequences were compared against IMGT/GENE-DB human TR gene sequences so that V and J genes could be assigned. In a later analysis, CDR3 sequences and most-parsimonious VDJ recombination scenarios were assigned using the TCRdist pipeline. In a later analysis, every TCR beta chain was defined by the combination of its CDR3 amino acid sequence and its V-gene family, and reads without a unique V-gene family were dropped. In a later analysis, some 600 highly shared, low-generation-probability nucleotide sequences were removed to address suspected cross-contamination and a sequencing artifact. In a later analysis, a clonal expansion index for each public chain was calculated from normalized within-repertoire ranks of inferred template counts. A later analysis computed generation probabilities with a VDJ recombination model fitted to out-of-frame rearrangements, and checked the results against IGoR. In a later analysis, TCR-TCR, TCR-HLA and TCR-CMV co-occurrence was scored with hypergeometric tests, and a repertoire-size bias correction was applied to TCR pairs. In a later analysis, false discovery rates were estimated by permuting HLA or CMV assignments 20 times. In a later analysis, co-occurring TCRs were grouped using DBSCAN, with TCRdist sequence similarity added in when clustering inside HLA-allele-positive subsets. Repertoires with fewer than 30,000 or more than 120,000 public chains were left out of co-occurrence clustering, as were several repertoires with anomalous nucleotide sharing. The clones in this table, taken by TCRdb from immuneACCESS, are in-frame only. Not every clone is retained; where verified, under half of the shortfall comes from an unresolved V gene, and the cause of the rest is unknown. The V and J calls and clone size come from that table; D and trimming were worked out from the DNA. This sample gives 80,000 to 100,000 clones in total; around 66% of them show up just once. Approximately 15% of the sample is held by the ten biggest clonotypes.

The cohort comprised several hundred healthy bone marrow donors. At the time of sampling, all cohort members were nominally healthy, though unrecorded immune exposures were likely present. The donor tested CMV seropositive and was one of the 289 seropositive cohort members. A peripheral blood sample was provided by each donor, and peripheral blood mononuclear cells were used for TCR beta sequencing. Genomic DNA extraction from the blood cell samples was performed with the Qiagen DNeasy Blood Extraction Kit. The sample originates from a study of cytomegalovirus exposure and HLA in healthy donors (dated by TCRdb to 2017 to 2019). At the level of the whole study: According to an earlier analysis of 450 to 650 of the donors, some 180 million T cells yielded 100 million or so unique TCR beta sequences and approximately 280 Gb of sequence data. An early release that covered about 600 HLA-typed donors contained around 300 gigabases of sequencing data and roughly 84 million unique TCR sequences. Of the roughly 410 genotyped donors, 81% were placed in the genetic ancestry cluster associated with self-reported Caucasian donors. The study aimed to test whether signatures of past pathogen exposure could be identified by cataloging public T cell receptors. Using immunosequencing, the study profiled T cell repertoires from around 680 subjects and related those repertoires to cytomegalovirus serostatus. A separate validation cohort of 100 to 150 different subjects was used in addition to the 666-subject first cohort. The study combined high-throughput TCR immunosequencing, statistical association of individual TCRs with disease status, and machine learning to predict cytomegalovirus infection status. In a later analysis, previously published TCR beta repertoires from several hundred donors were re-analyzed and high-resolution HLA genotyping was added so that TCR occurrence patterns could be studied. In the later analysis, no new phenotypic data were used to find candidate immune exposures; instead, reliance was placed on TCR beta sequences and their occurrence across donors. An earlier analysis of nearly 600 of the donors applied high-throughput TCR beta sequencing to assess whether each TCR beta V gene segment acted as functional or pseudogenic. Alongside the repertoire data, information on donor age, sex, ethnicity and CMV serostatus was compiled. A later genetic analysis took genome-wide SNP genotypes for about three fifths of the roughly 700 donors and used that subset as a discovery cohort. Every discovery cohort repertoire had been produced on one sequencing platform. HLA typing included class I and class II loci at four-digit resolution. Typing coverage varied by locus: 629-630 donors for A, B, C, DRB1 and DQB1; approximately 560 for DQA1; nearly 610 for DPA1; more than 450 for DPB1. Four or five DR-DQ haplotypes were handled as single units for association and clustering, since linkage in the cohort was strong. Across about 370 genotyped donors of the cohort, an average of approximately 240,000 unique TCR beta nucleotide sequences per donor were sequenced, and approximately 17% of those sequences were non-productive.

Germline trimming amounts to 2 bases on V and 1 base on J, with 10 as the count of junction bases outside the gene matches. As encoded in the germline V gene (reference sequence), CDR1 is MNHEY while CDR2 is SMNVEV. The CDR3 holds 17 amino acids from the cysteine to the phenylalanine. Of the read, only the CDR3 DNA is kept; its 51 bases are in frame from base 1. General conclusions and limits of the study: Because HLA typing was missing for some donors at each locus, association tests included only the typed subset. The study listed 150 to 200 TCR beta chains as associated with cytomegalovirus. An earlier analysis of approximately 600 of the donors showed that most TCR beta V segments appeared in productive rearrangements either about 90% or about 30% of the time, which broadly matched IMGT annotations. Across donors, most TCR sequences were observed very rarely, whereas some public TCRs were present in many individuals. Some IMGT-functional V segments, including TRBV6-2 and TRBV6-3, could not be told apart with the 87-base-pair reads, so those segments were excluded. The only immune exposure information available for the cohort was CMV serostatus. In vitro tests confirmed that a few of the cytomegalovirus-associated TCR beta chains recognize cytomegalovirus antigens. According to a later analysis, most CMV-associated TCR beta chains appeared to be HLA-restricted, and the HLA associations seemed to be driven largely by CMV exposure. In a later analysis, HLA-associated TCR beta chains showed more clonal expansion and lower generation probabilities than non-associated chains that were equally common. A further reported finding was that TCR beta sequences accurately predicted the HLA-A and HLA-B alleles for most subjects in the first cohort. Compared with the roughly 600-donor mean, donors in an Asian-associated ancestry cluster had fewer N-insertions in productive TCRs, according to a later genetic analysis. About 15 rarely observed V segments, including chromosome 9 orphons, were excluded from the earlier analysis of approximately 500 of the donors because counts were too low. In this cohort, only TCR beta chains were sequenced, and detectable features were limited by the absence of alpha or paired-chain data. An association between a missense DCLRE1C variant and V-gene and J-gene trimming of TCR beta chains was found in a later genetic analysis and replicated in an independent cohort. Several of the top co-occurrence clusters appeared to be linked to parvovirus B19, influenza, CMV and Epstein-Barr virus, according to a later analysis. Strong co-occurrence of HLA alleles, especially DR and DQ, made assigning TCR associations to individual alleles difficult. Linkage disequilibrium might explain the correlated functional status among segregating V segments, but an unknown experimental factor could not be excluded. A cluster of highly shared sequence variants was judged likely to represent a technical artifact of the sequencing pipeline. According to the authors, the approach could potentially be generalized to other disease states and immunological phenotypes. According to a later analysis, TCR association rates differed among HLA loci, with DRB1 alleles showing the most associated TCRs and HLA-C alleles showing the fewest. Sequencing depth was assumed to be roughly uniform across donors in the presence/absence analyses, though that assumption may not hold. At a false discovery rate of 0.05, a later analysis linked 16,951 TCR beta sequences to specific HLA alleles. In both the original and validation cohorts, the classifier was reported to diagnose cytomegalovirus status with high specificity and sensitivity.

The material sequenced was PBMCs. This clonotype was obtained from a middle-aged woman in good health and CMV-seropositive. The chain couples TRBV27 to TRBJ1-1; 7 bases in the middle match TRBD1. In nucleotide form, the sequence is TGTGCCAGCAGTTTAATTTGGGACAGACTAAAGAACACTGAAGCTTTCTTT. Translation gives CASSLIWDRLKNTEAFF.